A single sample gave rise to the 31 T cell receptor beta chains below, sequenced in a study of control samples from healthy donors and cancer patients. Method: immunoSEQ multiplex PCR; TCRdb's copy keeps in-frame clones and lacks some. Of tens of thousands of clones in the sample, 89% are singletons; the top ten hold roughly 5.5%. Sequenced: PBMCs. These TCRs come from a man aged 55 to 70 with colorectal cancer.

The chain uses TRBV18 and TRBJ1-4, with D maybe TRBD1 (5 bases). Trimming stripped 0 bases from V and 5 bases from J, with 10 bases between. The CDR3 extends over 15 amino acids. Germline lookup yields CDR1 KGHSH and CDR2 LQKENI. In DNA form, the CDR3 reads TGTGCCAGCTCACCACCCTCACAGGCAAATGAAAAACTGTTTTTT. Translated: CASSPPSQANEKLFF.

The chain employs TRBV4-2 and TRBJ1-4; 7 nucleotides align to TRBD1. In germline, CDR1 is LGHNA, CDR2 YNFKEQ. There are 15 residues in the CDR3. The V and J ends lost 1 base and 7 bases, in that order; junction bases with no gene match: 6. The CDR3 DNA is TGTGCCAGCAGCCAAGGAGACAGGGACTTTGAAAAACTGTTTTTT. Its translation is CASSQGDRDFEKLFF.

The V and J genes are TRBV19 and TRBJ2-5, with 9 positions matching TRBD2. Germline V lookup: CDR1 LNHDA, CDR2 SQIVND (reference sequence). V shed 7 bases, J shed 6 bases, and the junction held 15 bases outside the gene matches. The CDR3 runs 16 residues. The CDR3 DNA reads TGTGCCAGTAACAAGGGTAGCGGGGGAGCGACAAAGACCCAGTACTTC. This gives the protein CASNKGSGGATKTQYF.

The chain joins TRBV6-1 to TRBJ1-3; TRBD1 agrees at 8 bases. Germline CDR1 MNHNS, CDR2 SASEGT. V shed 2 bases, J shed 3 bases, and the junction held 3 bases outside the gene matches. CDR3 size: 15 residues. CDR3 amino acids: CASSETGGFGNTIYF. In DNA, the CDR3 is TGTGCCAGCAGTGAAACAGGGGGATTTGGAAACACCATATATTTT.

V and J are TRBV5-6 and TRBJ1-5, with 9 bases aligning to TRBD1. Trimming took 4 bases from V and 10 from J; bases not matched to a gene: 9. CDR1 and CDR2 from the germline V gene are SGHDT and YYEEEE. CDR3 size: 14 residues. CDR3 in DNA: TGTGCCAGCAGCCTAGGGACAGGGAGGGGTCCCCAGCATTTT. The encoded protein is CASSLGTGRGPQHF. Filled out from reference TRBV5-6 and TRBJ1-5, the complete variable domain reads DAGVTQSPTHLIKTRGQQVTLRCSPKSGHDTVSWYQQALGQGPQFIFQYYEEEERQRGNFPDRFSGHQFPNYSSELNVNALLLGDSALYLCASSLGTGRGPQHFGDGTRLSIL.

The chain is built from TRBV30 and TRBJ2-1; 7 positions agree with TRBD1. Germline V lookup: CDR1 GTSNPN, CDR2 SVGIG (reference sequence). This CDR3 region has 14 residues. Losses at the gene ends were 0 bases for V and 9 bases for J; bases not matched to a gene: 8. The DNA for the CDR3 is TGTGCCTGGAGTGTAGGGGGCCATCTCTTTGAGCAGTTCTTC. This translates into CAWSVGGHLFEQFF. Combining the CDR3 with reference TRBV30 and TRBJ2-1 gives the whole variable domain SQTIHQWPATLVQPVGSPLSLECTVEGTSNPNLYWYRQAAGRGLQLLFYSVGIGQISSEVPQNLSASRPQDRQFILSSKKLLLSDSGFYLCAWSVGGHLFEQFFGPGTRLTVL.

The chain couples TRBV30 to TRBJ1-5; a possible D gene is TRBD1 (6 bases). V was pared by 3 bases and J by 7 bases, with 19 bases between. Germline V gives CDR1 GTSNPN, CDR2 SVGIG (reference sequence). The CDR3 runs to 15 residues. CDR3 residues: CAWSGSGGAGQPQHF. The CDR3 nucleotides are TGTGCCTGGAGCGGCTCGGGGGGGGCGGGGCAGCCCCAGCATTTT.

The chain is built from TRBV5-1 and TRBJ2-5; no definite D call. Germline assignment: CDR1 SGHRS and CDR2 YFSETQ. V lost 1 base to trimming and J lost 0 bases, with 4 bases between them. The CDR3 is 13 amino acids. The CDR3 DNA sequence: TGCGCCAGCAGCTTGCTTTACCAAGAGACCCAGTACTTC. This gives the protein CASSLLYQETQYF.

This clone was seen just once. The chain is built from TRBV6-5 and TRBJ1-1; possibly TRBD1 for D (5 bases). Trimming shortened V by 10 bases and J by 1 base, and 13 bases separated the two germline ends. CDR3 size: 13 residues. Germline CDR1 and CDR2: MNHEY and SVGAGI. As DNA, the CDR3 is TGTGCCACCCTAGCTAGGGGGAACACTGAAGCTTTCTTT. This translates into CATLARGNTEAFF.

The genes are TRBV5-1 and TRBJ2-1; 8 nucleotides line up with TRBD2. V was clipped by 3 bases and J by 7 bases; unmatched bases: 9. This CDR3 region has 15 residues. Germline CDR1 reads SGHRS; CDR2 reads YFSETQ. CDR3 residues: CASSSGPGGPNEQFF. The CDR3 bases are TGCGCCAGCAGCTCTGGACCGGGGGGGCCGAATGAGCAGTTCTTC.

This clone was recorded only once. This chain uses TRBV18 with TRBJ2-6; 8 positions match TRBD2. The CDR3 spans 19 residues. The germline V gene has CDR1 KGHSH and CDR2 LQKENI. V shed 5 bases, J shed 0 bases, and the junction held 12 bases outside the gene matches. The CDR3 loop is CASSIRLEAGASGANVLTF. In DNA form, the CDR3 reads TGTGCCAGCTCAATTCGTCTGGAAGCGGGAGCCTCTGGGGCCAACGTCCTGACTTTC.

The chain uses TRBV30 and TRBJ1-4; D not certain. Germline V gene data show CDR1 as GTSNPN and CDR2 as SVGIG (reference sequence). Trimming took off 3 bases at V and 3 bases at J, with 14 bases between the two ends. The CDR3 has 15 amino acids. The DNA for the CDR3 is TGTGCCTGGAGGGGCGCCAGCGCCGCTAATGAAAAACTGTTTTTT. Its translation: CAWRGASAANEKLFF.

CDR3 in amino acids: CATSRDRVLQETQYF. The CDR3 region has the DNA TGTGCCACCAGCAGAGATCGGGTCTTACAAGAGACCCAGTACTTC. This chain connects TRBV15 to TRBJ2-5; D is undetermined. V was cut by 0 bases and J by 2 bases, with 10 bases left in between. CDR3 size: 15 residues. Germline CDR1 reads LNHNV; CDR2 reads YYDKDF (reference sequence).

This clone was detected only a few times. V is TRBV9 and J is TRBJ2-7; TRBD1 is a possible D gene (6 bases). CDR3 length: 15 residues. Germline V gene lookup returns CDR1 SGDLS and CDR2 YYNGEE. V was trimmed by 4 bases and J by 7 bases, leaving 21 bases between them. CDR3 amino acids: CASSTYSGTQGEQYF. The CDR3 bases are TGTGCCAGCAGCACTTACTCCGGGACCCAGGGGGAGCAGTACTTC.

The chain recombines TRBV5-1 with TRBJ1-1; a weak D match, TRBD1 (6 bases). The CDR3 has 13 residues. The germline CDR1 and CDR2 sequences are SGHRS and YFSETQ. V was clipped by 6 bases and J by 2 bases, with 11 bases between them. In nucleotides, the CDR3 is TGCGCCAGCACCCTACAGGGAAACACTGAAGCTTTCTTT. This translates into CASTLQGNTEAFF.

On this clone itself: Other DNA sequences from this sample encode an identical CDR3 as well. This chain connects TRBV2 to TRBJ2-7; a possible D gene is TRBD2 (7 bases). Germline V gives CDR1 SNHLY, CDR2 FYNNEI. This CDR3 has 15 amino acids. The V end was cut by 4 bases, the J end by 2 bases, with 15 bases between. CDR3 coding DNA: TGTGCCAGCAGTGGGGGAGGGGGTCCTGCCTACGAGCAGTACTTC. It specifies CASSGGGGPAYEQYF.

The chain recombines TRBV12-3 or TRBV12-4 with TRBJ2-7, with 8 bases lining up with TRBD2. The V gene end was trimmed by 8 bases and the J gene end by 3 bases; junction bases not matched to a gene: 6. This CDR3 spans 13 amino acids. CDR3 amino acids: CASRGGVGYEQYF. The CDR3, as DNA: TGTGCCAGCCGGGGGGGGGTCGGCTACGAGCAGTACTTC.

The chain combines TRBV28 with TRBJ2-5; D is ambiguous. Germline V gives CDR1 MDHEN, CDR2 SYDVKM. The CDR3 extends over 12 amino acids. V was cut by 2 bases and J by 6 bases, with 7 bases left in between. CDR3 sequence reads: CASSLAEQTQYF. In DNA form, the CDR3 reads TGTGCCAGCAGTTTAGCCGAGCAGACCCAGTACTTC.

V and J are TRBV6-5 and TRBJ1-1; TRBD1 might be the D (5 bases). CDR3 length: 14 amino acids. Germline assignment: CDR1 MNHEY and CDR2 SVGAGI. Deletions cut 6 bases from V and 1 base from J, with 12 bases between. The CDR3 protein is CASRIGHQNTEAFF. CDR3 bases: TGTGCCAGCAGGATCGGACACCAGAACACTGAAGCTTTCTTT.

The J gene is TRBJ2-1, the V gene TRBV4-2; D is uncertain. The CDR3 covers 13 residues. CDR1 and CDR2 from the germline V gene are LGHNA and YNFKEQ. V shed 2 bases and J shed 6 bases, with 8 bases lying between them. CDR3 bases: TGTGCCAGCAGCCAAACGGACCGCAATGAGCAGTTCTTC. Protein: CASSQTDRNEQFF.

The CDR3 is CASSGGQSAYYGYTF. The CDR3 nucleotides read TGTGCCAGCAGCGGGGGACAGTCGGCGTACTATGGCTACACCTTC. The gene calls are TRBV9 and TRBJ1-2; TRBD1 matches at 7 bases. The germline gives CDR1 SGDLS, CDR2 YYNGEE. This CDR3 comprises 15 residues. V lost 3 bases to trimming and J lost 3 bases; unmatched junction nucleotides: 8.

The chain combines TRBV2 with TRBJ1-6; weak D call: TRBD1 (6 bases). This CDR3 is 18 amino acids long. V was pared by 5 bases and J by 0 bases, with 17 bases between. The germline gives CDR1 SNHLY, CDR2 FYNNEI. The CDR3 loop is CASSLRGGLGSYNSPLHF. In DNA form, the CDR3 reads TGTGCCAGCAGTCTGAGGGGGGGTCTTGGCTCCTATAATTCACCCCTCCACTTT.

DNA of the CDR3: TGCGCCAGCAGTGGGACAGGGGGTGGTGAAAAACTGTTTTTT. The encoded protein is CASSGTGGGEKLFF. The V call is TRBV10-2, the J call TRBJ1-4, with 10 bases matching TRBD1. The germline CDR1 and CDR2 sequences are WSHSY and SAAADI. The CDR3 is 14 amino acids. V trimming: 4 bases; J trimming: 7 bases; junction bases outside the gene matches: 3.

V gene TRBV7-9 combines with J gene TRBJ2-7, with TRBD2 identical over 9 bases. The CDR3 spans 15 residues. CDR1 and CDR2 from the germline V gene are SEHNR and FQNEAQ (reference sequence). Trimming cost V 5 bases and J 2 bases; bases outside gene matches: 7. The CDR3 sequence: CASSPRVAGAYEQYF. The CDR3 DNA reads as TGTGCCAGCAGCCCTCGGGTAGCGGGGGCCTACGAGCAGTACTTC.

The chain couples TRBV7-9 to TRBJ2-2; 11 bases agree with TRBD1. The germline CDR1 and CDR2 sequences are SEHNR and FQNEAQ (reference sequence). There are 15 residues in the CDR3. The J segment lost 6 bases and the V segment lost 5 bases, leaving 5 bases of the junction unmatched. The CDR3 loop is CASSPGTGGPGELFF. The CDR3 DNA sequence: TGTGCCAGCAGCCCCGGGACAGGGGGGCCCGGGGAGCTGTTTTTT.

This clone was observed a single time. The CDR3 protein is CASSSQENQPQHF. As DNA, the CDR3 is TGTGCCAGCAGTTCACAGGAGAATCAGCCCCAGCATTTT. The J gene is TRBJ1-5, the V gene TRBV12-3 or TRBV12-4; D perhaps matches TRBD1 (5 bases). The CDR3 totals 13 residues. The V end lost 4 bases, the J end lost 4 bases, and 8 bases lay between the germline ends.

The rearrangement links TRBV23-1 to TRBJ2-3; 10 positions agree with TRBD1. TRBV23-1 is reported as an ORF; its role is uncertain. CDR3 size: 18 residues. V was clipped by 0 bases and J by 2 bases; unmatched bases: 8. CDR3 loop: CASSQSSRDRGHTDTQYF. CDR3 DNA sequence: TGCGCCAGCAGTCAATCGAGCCGAGACAGGGGGCACACAGATACGCAGTATTTT.

This clone appeared once. This chain joins TRBV6-5 and TRBJ1-5; TRBD1 agrees at 10 bases. This CDR3 region has 15 residues. Germline V gene data show CDR1 as MNHEY and CDR2 as SVGAGI. V trimming: 11 bases; J trimming: 0 bases; junction bases outside the gene matches: 7. CDR3 protein: CAGDRGPYSNQPQHF. The CDR3 DNA sequence: TGTGCCGGGGACAGGGGACCCTATAGCAATCAGCCCCAGCATTTT.

The chain combines TRBV11-3 with TRBJ1-1; no clear D gene. The germline V and J ends were trimmed by 5 bases and 2 bases, with 6 bases remaining between them. Germline CDR1 and CDR2: SGHNT and YENEEA. The CDR3 runs to 12 residues. Here the CDR3 reads CASSPRNTEAFF. The CDR3 DNA follows: TGTGCCAGCAGCCCGCGCAACACTGAAGCTTTCTTT.

This clone was seen just once. The rearrangement uses TRBV24-1 and TRBJ2-3; maybe TRBD1 (6 bases). The germline V and J ends were trimmed by 4 bases and 1 base, with 11 bases remaining between them. The germline gives CDR1 KGHDR, CDR2 SFDVKD. This CDR3 has 15 amino acids. CDR3 in amino acids: CATSDRRQGTDTQYF. CDR3 DNA: TGTGCCACCAGTGACCGTCGACAGGGCACAGATACGCAGTATTTT.

The chain combines TRBV28 with TRBJ1-4; TRBD1 aligns across 7 bases. Germline assignment: CDR1 MDHEN and CDR2 SYDVKM. The CDR3 is 13 amino acids. V was pared by 7 bases and J by 7 bases, with 6 bases of the junction left unmatched. The CDR3 reads CASNLRGLEKLFF. In nucleotides, the CDR3 is TGTGCCAGCAACCTGAGGGGGCTTGAAAAACTGTTTTTT. Together with reference TRBV28 and TRBJ1-4, the CDR3 gives the full variable domain: DVKVTQSSRYLVKRTGEKVFLECVQDMDHENMFWYRQDPGLGLRLIYFSYDVKMKEKGDIPEGYSVSREKKERFSLILESASTNQTSMYLCASNLRGLEKLFFGSGTQLSVL.